This T cell receptor beta chain was observed in a study of T cell changes during pregnancy in multiple sclerosis. J gave up 8 bases and V 7 bases, and 7 bases lay outside the gene matches. Germline assignment: CDR1 SNHLY and CDR2 FYNNEI. CDR3 size: 13 residues. Clones were read by immunoSEQ multiplex PCR, and TCRdb kept only the in-frame ones, dropping some. The table lists approximately 94,000 clones, around 92% of them singletons. This chain uses TRBV2 with TRBJ1-3; 8 bases map to TRBD1. The source of this sequence is a female donor with multiple sclerosis, enrolled in a pregnancy study. The sequences come from peripheral blood, collected after pregnancy. The CDR3 sequence: CASNTQGVDTIYF. CDR3 coding DNA: TGTGCCAGCAATACACAGGGGGTAGACACCATATATTTT.